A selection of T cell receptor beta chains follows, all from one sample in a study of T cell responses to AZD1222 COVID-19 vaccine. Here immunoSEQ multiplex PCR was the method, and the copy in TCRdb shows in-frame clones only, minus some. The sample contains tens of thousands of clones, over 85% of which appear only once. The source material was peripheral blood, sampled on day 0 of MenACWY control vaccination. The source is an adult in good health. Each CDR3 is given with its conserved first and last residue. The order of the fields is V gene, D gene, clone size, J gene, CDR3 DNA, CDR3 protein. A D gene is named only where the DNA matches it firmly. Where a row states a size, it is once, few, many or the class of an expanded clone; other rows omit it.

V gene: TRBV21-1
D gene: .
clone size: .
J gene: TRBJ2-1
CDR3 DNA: TGTGCCAGCAGCAAAGCGGGGGGGTCCTACAATGAGCAGTTCTTC
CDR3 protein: CASSKAGGSYNEQFF

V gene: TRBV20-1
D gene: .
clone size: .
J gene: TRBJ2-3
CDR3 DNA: TGCAGTGCTAGTTACAGATTCACAGATACGCAGTATTTT
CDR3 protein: CSASYRFTDTQYF

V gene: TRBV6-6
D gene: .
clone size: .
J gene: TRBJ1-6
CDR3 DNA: TGTGCCAGCAGTTATAGGACGGGTTCACCCCTCCACTTT
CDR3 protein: CASSYRTGSPLHF

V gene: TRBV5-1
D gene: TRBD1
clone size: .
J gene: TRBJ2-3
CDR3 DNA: TGCGCCAGCAGCACTACAGGGGCCACAGATACGCAGTATTTT
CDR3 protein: CASSTTGATDTQYF

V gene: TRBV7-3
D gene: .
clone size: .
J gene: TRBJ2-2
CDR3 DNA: TGTGCCAGCAGCCCAAGAGTAACCACCGGGGAGCTGTTTTTT
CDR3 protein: CASSPRVTTGELFF

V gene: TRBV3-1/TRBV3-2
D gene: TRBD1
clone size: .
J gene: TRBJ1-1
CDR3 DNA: TGTGCCAGCAGCCAAAACGTCCGGACAGGGACGGGTACTGAAGCTTTCTTT
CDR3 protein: CASSQNVRTGTGTEAFF

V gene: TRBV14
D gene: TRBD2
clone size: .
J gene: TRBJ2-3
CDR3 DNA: TGTGCCAGCAGCCAAGAACCCAGGACTAGCGACACAGATACGCAGTATTTT
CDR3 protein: CASSQEPRTSDTDTQYF

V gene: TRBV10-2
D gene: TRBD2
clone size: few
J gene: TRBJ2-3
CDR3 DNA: TGCGCCAGCAGGGGACTAGCGGGGGAAAGCACAGATACGCAGTATTTT
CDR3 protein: CASRGLAGESTDTQYF

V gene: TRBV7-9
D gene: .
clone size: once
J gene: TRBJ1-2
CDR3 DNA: TGTGCCAGCAGCCCGGAGGGAGGGGCTAACTATGGCTACACCTTC
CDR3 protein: CASSPEGGANYGYTF

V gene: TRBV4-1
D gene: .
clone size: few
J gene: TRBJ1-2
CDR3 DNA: TGCGCCAGCAGCCAAGATGGGGCAGCCAGACGGGGCTACACCTTC
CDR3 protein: CASSQDGAARRGYTF

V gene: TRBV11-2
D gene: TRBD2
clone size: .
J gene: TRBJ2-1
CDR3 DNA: TGTGCCAGCAGCTTAGTAGCGGGACTTTTCACCTACAATGAGCAGTTCTTC
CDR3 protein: CASSLVAGLFTYNEQFF

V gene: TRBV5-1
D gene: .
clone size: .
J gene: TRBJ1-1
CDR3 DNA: TGCGCCAGCAGCCCCGGTAATCGGGACACTGAAGCTTTCTTT
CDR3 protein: CASSPGNRDTEAFF

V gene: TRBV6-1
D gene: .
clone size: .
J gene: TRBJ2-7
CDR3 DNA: TGTGCCAGCAGTGAACTGGCCAGGGGTAACGAGCAGTACTTC
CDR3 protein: CASSELARGNEQYF

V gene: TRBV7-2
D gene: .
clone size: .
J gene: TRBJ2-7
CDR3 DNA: TGTGCCAGCAGCGCTTCCGGGGCGGCGGGGGAGCAGTACTTC
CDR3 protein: CASSASGAAGEQYF

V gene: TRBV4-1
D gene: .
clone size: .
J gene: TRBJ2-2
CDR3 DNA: TGCGCCAGCAGCCAAGTGCAGCTCCAAGGGGAGCTGTTTTTT
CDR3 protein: CASSQVQLQGELFF

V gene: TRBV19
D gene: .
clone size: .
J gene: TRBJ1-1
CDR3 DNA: TGTGCCAGTAGCTCACAGGGAGGGTGGACTGAAGCTTTCTTT
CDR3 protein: CASSSQGGWTEAFF

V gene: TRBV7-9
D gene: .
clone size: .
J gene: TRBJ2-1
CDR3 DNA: TGTGCCAGCAGCTTAGGGTTGGGGAGCTACAATGAGCAGTTCTTC
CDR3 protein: CASSLGLGSYNEQFF

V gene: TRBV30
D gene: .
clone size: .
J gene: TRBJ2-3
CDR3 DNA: TGTGCCTGGAGTGTTGGGCCAACAGATACGCAGTATTTT
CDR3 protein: CAWSVGPTDTQYF

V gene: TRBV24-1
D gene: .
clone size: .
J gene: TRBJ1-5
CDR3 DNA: TGTGCCACCAGTGATTCGGGACACCTCAATCAGCCCCAGCATTTT
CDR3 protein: CATSDSGHLNQPQHF

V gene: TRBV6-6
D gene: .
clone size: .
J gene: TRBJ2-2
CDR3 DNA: TGTGCCAGCAGTTACTCGACAATTGCTAGGCCCGGGGAGCTGTTTTTT
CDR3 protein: CASSYSTIARPGELFF

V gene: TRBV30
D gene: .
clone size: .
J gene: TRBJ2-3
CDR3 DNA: TGTGCCTGGAGTGTACCCAGGGTCACAGATACGCAGTATTTT
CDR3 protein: CAWSVPRVTDTQYF

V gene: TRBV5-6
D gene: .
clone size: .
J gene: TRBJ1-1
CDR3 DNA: TGTGCCAGCAGCTTGTACGCGACAGAGAACACTGAAGCTTTCTTT
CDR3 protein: CASSLYATENTEAFF

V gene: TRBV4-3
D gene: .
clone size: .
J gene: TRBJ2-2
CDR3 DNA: TGCGCCAGCAGCCAAGATGGCCTAGCCACCGGGGAGCTGTTTTTT
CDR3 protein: CASSQDGLATGELFF

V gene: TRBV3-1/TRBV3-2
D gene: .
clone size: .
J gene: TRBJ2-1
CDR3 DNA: TGTGCCAGCAGCCAGCAAGGGAATGAGCAGTTCTTC
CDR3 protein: CASSQQGNEQFF

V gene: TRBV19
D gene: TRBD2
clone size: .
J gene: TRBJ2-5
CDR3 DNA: TGTGCCACCCGGAGAGTAGCGGGGGGGAAAGAGACCCAGTACTTC
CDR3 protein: CATRRVAGGKETQYF

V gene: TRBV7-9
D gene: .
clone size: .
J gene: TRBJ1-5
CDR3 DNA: TGTGCCAGCAGCTCCTTACCTAACCGGACACCTCAGCCCCAGCATTTT
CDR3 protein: CASSSLPNRTPQPQHF

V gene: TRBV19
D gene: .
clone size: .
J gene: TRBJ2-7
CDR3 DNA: TGTGCCAGTAGTATCGAAGGGGGGCCTGCCGAGCAGTACTTC
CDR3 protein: CASSIEGGPAEQYF

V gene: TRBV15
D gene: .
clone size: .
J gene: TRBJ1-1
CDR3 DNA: TGTGCCACCAGCGGCGTAGGGGGGATAACTGAAGCTTTCTTT
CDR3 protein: CATSGVGGITEAFF

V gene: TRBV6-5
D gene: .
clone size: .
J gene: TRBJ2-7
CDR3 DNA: TGTGCCAGCAGGGAGGGACATGCCGAGCAGTACTTC
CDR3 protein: CASREGHAEQYF

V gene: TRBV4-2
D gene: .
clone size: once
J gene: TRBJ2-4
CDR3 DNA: TGTGCCAGCCAGGGAGCATCTTCAGACATTCAGTACTTC
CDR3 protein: CASQGASSDIQYF

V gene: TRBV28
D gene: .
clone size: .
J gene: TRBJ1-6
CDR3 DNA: TGTGCCAGCAGTTTTTTGAGTAGATCCTATAATTCACCCCTCCACTTT
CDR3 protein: CASSFLSRSYNSPLHF

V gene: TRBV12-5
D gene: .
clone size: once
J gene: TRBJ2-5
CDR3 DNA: TGTGCTAGTGGTTTGGCAGGGGAAGAGACCCAGTACTTC
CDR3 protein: CASGLAGEETQYF

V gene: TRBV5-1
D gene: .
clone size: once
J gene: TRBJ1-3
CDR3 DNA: TGCGCCAGCAGTTCGGACCCCTCTGGAAACACCATATATTTT
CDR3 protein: CASSSDPSGNTIYF

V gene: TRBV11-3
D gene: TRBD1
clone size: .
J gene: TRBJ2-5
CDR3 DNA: TGTGCCAGCAGCTTAGAATGGACAGGGAATGGAGAGACCCAGTACTTC
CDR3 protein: CASSLEWTGNGETQYF

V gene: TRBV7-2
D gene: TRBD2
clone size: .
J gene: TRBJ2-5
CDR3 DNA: TGTGCCAGCAGCTTATTTCGCGGGGGGGCCGGGGAGACCCAGTACTTC
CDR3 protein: CASSLFRGGAGETQYF

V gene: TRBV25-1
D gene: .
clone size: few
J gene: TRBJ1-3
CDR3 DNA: TGTGCCAGCAGTGCAGGGACTGGAAACACCATATATTTT
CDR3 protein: CASSAGTGNTIYF

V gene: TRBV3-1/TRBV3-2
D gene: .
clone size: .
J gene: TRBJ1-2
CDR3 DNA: TGTGCCAGCAGCCAAGATCAGGTACCTCGCGGTGGCTACACCTTC
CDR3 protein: CASSQDQVPRGGYTF

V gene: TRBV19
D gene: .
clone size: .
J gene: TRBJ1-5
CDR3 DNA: TGTGCCAGTAGGAACAGCCATAGCAATCAGCCCCAGCATTTT
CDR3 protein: CASRNSHSNQPQHF

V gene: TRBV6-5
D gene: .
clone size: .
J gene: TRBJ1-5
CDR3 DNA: TGTGCCAGCAGTTACGGAAGGGACCAGCCCCAGCATTTT
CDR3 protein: CASSYGRDQPQHF

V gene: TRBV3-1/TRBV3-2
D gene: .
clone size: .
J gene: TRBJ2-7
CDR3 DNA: TGTGCCAGCAGCCAGACAGGTCTACTCTCCTACGAGCAGTACTTC
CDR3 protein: CASSQTGLLSYEQYF

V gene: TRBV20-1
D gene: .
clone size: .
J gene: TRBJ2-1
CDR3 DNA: TGCAGTGCGGAAGGTAATGAGCAGTTCTTC
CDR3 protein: CSAEGNEQFF

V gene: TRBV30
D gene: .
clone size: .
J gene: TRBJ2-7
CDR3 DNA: TGTGCCTGGGGACAAGTCTACGAGCAGTACTTC
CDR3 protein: CAWGQVYEQYF

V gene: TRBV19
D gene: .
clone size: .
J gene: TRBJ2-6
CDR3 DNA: TGTGCCAGTAGTCCCTTAGGGGGGGACTCTGGGGCCAACGTCCTGACTTTC
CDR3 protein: CASSPLGGDSGANVLTF